A single sample is the source of the 3 T cell receptor beta chains below, sequenced in a study of shared clonotypes between healthy human individuals. The assay was immunoSEQ multiplex PCR, and TCRdb's table has in-frame clones only and misses some. Seen here are roughly 2.6 million clones, 85% to 95% observed once, and the top ten hold about 0.13%. The specimen sequenced was naive CD4+ T cells sorted from blood. Subset defined: CD45RA+ positively selected. Every receptor here comes from a man aged 18 to 30 in good health.

This sequence joins TRBV5-1 and TRBJ1-3; D gene unclear. Deletions cut 0 bases from V and 7 bases from J, with 17 bases between. The length of the CDR3 is 16 residues. The V gene's germline CDR1 is SGHRS and CDR2 YFSETQ. This chain's CDR3 is CASSLAVGGNGNTIYF. DNA for the CDR3: TGCGCCAGCAGCTTGGCTGTGGGAGGCAATGGGAACACCATATATTTT.

This chain connects TRBV6-4 to TRBJ2-3, with 11 bases lining up with TRBD2. Trimming cost V 3 bases and J 0 bases; bases outside gene matches: 11. Germline CDR1 is MRHNA and CDR2 is SNTAGT. The CDR3 spans 19 residues. This CDR3 is CASSETSGGALPSTDTQYF. CDR3 coding DNA: TGTGCCAGCAGTGAAACTAGCGGGGGAGCCCTACCTAGCACAGATACGCAGTATTTT.

The CDR3 region is CATSRGTASSGNTIYF. CDR3 DNA sequence: TGTGCCACCAGCAGAGGGACAGCGAGCTCTGGAAACACCATATATTTT. The V gene is TRBV15, the J gene TRBJ1-3; possibly TRBD1 for D (6 bases). Trimming left V 1 base short and J 0 bases short, with 10 bases between. The CDR3 loop spans 16 amino acids. Germline V gives CDR1 LNHNV, CDR2 YYDKDF (reference sequence).